These 23 T cell receptor beta chains originate from one sample sequenced in a study of T cell responses to AZD1222 COVID-19 vaccine. Profiled with immunoSEQ multiplex PCR; TCRdb holds only in-frame clones, not every one. The sample includes 90,000 to 130,000 clones, roughly 84% of them seen just once. The material was peripheral blood, obtained on day 0 of AZD1222 vaccination. The receptors originated from an adult in good health.

V gene TRBV10-3 combines with J gene TRBJ1-2, with 10 bases that match TRBD1. Trimming removed 9 bases from V and 8 bases from J; junction bases left unmatched: 6. This CDR3 has 12 residues. The V gene's germline CDR1 is ENHRY and CDR2 SYGVKD. The DNA of the CDR3 is TGTGCCATTTCGACAGGGGGCGTCGGCTACACCTTC. Encoded protein: CAISTGGVGYTF.

This clone was picked up a small number of times. This sequence joins TRBV27 and TRBJ1-1; 7 bases are a match to TRBD1. This CDR3 contains 18 residues. Germline V gene lookup returns CDR1 MNHEY and CDR2 SMNVEV (reference sequence). The junction had 12 bases not matched to a gene; V was cut back by 0 bases and J by 2 bases. The chain's CDR3 is CASSLSTKQGQSNTEAFF. The CDR3 DNA sequence: TGTGCCAGCAGTTTATCGACCAAACAGGGGCAAAGTAACACTGAAGCTTTCTTT.

V usage is TRBV2 and J usage is TRBJ2-7; TRBD1 matches 7 bases. In germline, CDR1 is SNHLY, CDR2 FYNNEI. The V gene end was trimmed by 2 bases and the J gene end by 6 bases; junction bases not matched to a gene: 4. The CDR3 sequence is 13 residues long. The CDR3 region is CASSERQGAEQYF. The CDR3 nucleotides read TGTGCCAGCAGTGAAAGACAGGGCGCCGAGCAGTACTTC.

V gene TRBV7-9 combines with J gene TRBJ1-6; D perhaps matches TRBD1 (5 bases). Germline V gives CDR1 SEHNR, CDR2 FQNEAQ (reference sequence). Trimming removed 1 base at V and 7 bases at J, with 14 bases between. The CDR3 covers 16 residues. The CDR3 DNA follows: TGTGCCAGCAGCTTAGGTCTTCAGGGTTCGAATTCACCCCTCCACTTT. This encodes CASSLGLQGSNSPLHF.

On this clone itself: In this CDR3 the conserved last residue, phenylalanine or tryptophan, is missing, so a read error is likely. The DNA is omitted, as the CDR3 cannot be located on it reliably, and the CDR3 follows TCRdb's listing. The chain employs TRBV29-1 and TRBJ1-1. Including both end residues, the CDR3 is 12 amino acids long. The germline V gene has CDR1 SQVTM and CDR2 ANQGSEA. Here the CDR3 reads CSVEEGEGGAQL.

The rearrangement uses TRBV1 and TRBJ2-3; the table's D call TRBD1 went unverified against the DNA. TRBV1 represents a pseudogene. The CDR3 consists of 14 residues. Written as DNA, the CDR3 is TGCACCAGCAGCCAAGATCACGGGCAGGGGGTTAAGTATTTT. Protein sequence: CTSSQDHGQGVKYF.

This chain connects TRBV5-4 to TRBJ2-5; maybe TRBD1 (6 bases). Germline lookup yields CDR1 SGHNT and CDR2 YYREEE (reference sequence). Trimming pared 3 bases from V and 2 bases from J, leaving 8 bases between. The CDR3 length is 13 residues. This CDR3 reads CASSSGTQETQYF. The CDR3 nucleotides are TGTGCCAGCAGCTCCGGGACACAAGAGACCCAGTACTTC.

The CDR3, as DNA: TGTGCCAGCAGCTTGGAGGGACGAGAGCTCTATGGCTACACCTTC. Translation: CASSLEGRELYGYTF. The chain carries TRBV5-6 and TRBJ1-2; a possible D gene is TRBD1 (5 bases). Germline CDR1 SGHDT, CDR2 YYEEEE. This CDR3 contains 15 residues. The V end was cut by 0 bases, the J end by 4 bases, with 13 bases between.

CDR3 nucleotide sequence: TGTGCTAGTGGTTTGACAGGGGGCGACTATGGCTACACCTTC. Amino acids: CASGLTGGDYGYTF. The chain has TRBV12-5 and TRBJ1-2; 9 positions match TRBD1. V trimming: 2 bases; J trimming: 3 bases; junction bases outside the gene matches: 1. The germline V gene has CDR1 LGHNT and CDR2 FRNRAP. This CDR3 has 14 residues.

The V and J genes are TRBV28 and TRBJ2-5, with a weak D call TRBD1 (5 bases). V lost 8 bases and J lost 6, with 19 bases in between. The germline V gene encodes CDR1 MDHEN and CDR2 SYDVKM. This CDR3 has 14 residues. In nucleotides, the CDR3 is TGTGCCAGCCTCAGGACACACGTGGGGAAGACCCAGTACTTC. It translates to CASLRTHVGKTQYF.

There are a few counts of this clone. The J gene is TRBJ1-1, the V gene TRBV10-2; the match to TRBD1 covers 10 bases. V lost 5 bases to trimming and J lost 6 bases; unmatched junction nucleotides: 3. CDR1 is WSHSY and CDR2 is SAAADI in the germline V gene. This CDR3 is built from 13 residues. The CDR3 nucleotides read TGCGCCAGCAGTCTAGGGACAGGGGCTGAAGCTTTCTTT. Its translation is CASSLGTGAEAFF.

V usage is TRBV11-3 and J usage is TRBJ2-1; 10 bases line up with TRBD2. The CDR3 spans 16 residues. The germline gives CDR1 SGHNT, CDR2 YENEEA. Losses at the gene ends were 4 bases for V and 1 base for J; bases not matched to a gene: 4. The chain's CDR3 is CASSSVAGGSYNEQFF. DNA of the CDR3: TGTGCCAGCAGCTCCGTAGCGGGGGGTTCCTACAATGAGCAGTTCTTC.

The chain joins TRBV27 to TRBJ1-1; 8 bases agree with TRBD1. CDR3 size: 14 residues. The junction had 11 bases not matched to a gene; V was cut back by 8 bases and J by 6 bases. The germline V gene encodes CDR1 MNHEY and CDR2 SMNVEV (reference sequence). This chain's CDR3 is CASHKGQGTAEAFF. For the CDR3, the DNA is TGTGCCAGCCATAAAGGACAGGGTACGGCTGAAGCTTTCTTT.

The rearrangement joins TRBV5-1 to TRBJ2-3; TRBD1 matches at 11 bases. This CDR3 spans 14 amino acids. The germline gives CDR1 SGHRS, CDR2 YFSETQ. V was clipped by 5 bases and J by 5 bases; unmatched bases: 4. DNA for the CDR3: TGCGCCAGCAGAGGACAGGGGGCTGGAGATACGCAGTATTTT. Amino acids: CASRGQGAGDTQYF. The complete variable domain, with remaining parts taken from reference TRBV5-1 and TRBJ2-3, reads KAGVTQTPRYLIKTRGQQVTLSCSPISGHRSVSWYQQTPGQGLQFLFEYFSETQRNKGNFPGRFSGRQFSNSRSEMNVSTLELGDSALYLCASRGQGAGDTQYFGPGTRLTVL.

In regard to this clone: A read error may produce the germline difference seen at one junction end. This chain uses TRBV28 with TRBJ2-7, with 7 nucleotides matching TRBD1. The CDR3 has 12 amino acids. The germline V gene has CDR1 MDHEN and CDR2 SYDVKM. CDR3 DNA sequence: TGTGCCAGCAGCCCCGGACAGGCACCCCCCTCTTTC. Residues: CASSPGQAPPSF. The complete variable domain, with remaining parts taken from reference TRBV28 and TRBJ2-7, reads DVKVTQSSRYLVKRTGEKVFLECVQDMDHENMFWYRQDPGLGLRLIYFSYDVKMKEKGDIPEGYSVSREKKERFSLILESASTNQTSMYLCASSPGQAPPSFGPGTRLTVT.

This sequence joins TRBV10-3 and TRBJ1-2, with 8 bases identical to TRBD1. This CDR3 has 14 amino acids. CDR1 is ENHRY, CDR2 SYGVKD, per germline. Losses at the gene ends were 4 bases for V and 5 bases for J; bases not matched to a gene: 6. Here the CDR3 DNA reads TGTGCCATCAGTGCGACGGGACAGGATTATGGCTACACCTTC. Translating it yields CAISATGQDYGYTF.

DNA of the CDR3: TGTGCCAGCAGCGGACAGGGAAATCAGCCCCAGCATTTT. Residues: CASSGQGNQPQHF. The chain combines TRBV9 with TRBJ1-5, with TRBD1 identical over 7 bases. V trimming: 3 bases; J trimming: 4 bases; junction bases outside the gene matches: 1. There are 13 residues in the CDR3. Germline CDR1 SGDLS, CDR2 YYNGEE.

V is TRBV28 and J is TRBJ2-2; TRBD1 agrees at 9 bases. The CDR3 has 16 amino acids. The J segment lost 4 bases and the V segment lost 7 bases, leaving 10 bases of the junction unmatched. Germline values: CDR1 MDHEN, CDR2 SYDVKM. The DNA for the CDR3 is TGTGCCAGCAATCCCAACGGACAGGGGACCACCGGGGAGCTGTTTTTT. This codes for CASNPNGQGTTGELFF.

The chain carries TRBV2 and TRBJ1-6; a possible D gene is TRBD1 (6 bases). This CDR3 region has 14 residues. Deletions cut 6 bases from V and 3 bases from J, with 9 bases between. Germline V gene sequence: CDR1 SNHLY, CDR2 FYNNEI. The CDR3 spells CASSRDNYNSPLHF. CDR3 DNA sequence: TGTGCCAGCAGCCGGGACAACTATAATTCACCCCTCCACTTT.

The rearrangement uses TRBV28 and TRBJ1-2, with 8 positions matching TRBD1. The V and J ends lost 4 bases and 4 bases, in that order; junction bases with no gene match: 5. Per the germline V gene, CDR1 is MDHEN and CDR2 is SYDVKM. This CDR3 comprises 14 residues. The CDR3 coding sequence is TGTGCCAGCAGTTCGGGACAGGACGTCTATGGCTACACCTTC. Translating it yields CASSSGQDVYGYTF.

This clone occurred once. The J gene is TRBJ1-1, the V gene TRBV9; D is possibly TRBD1 (5 bases). V was clipped by 4 bases and J by 3 bases, with 22 bases between them. The CDR3 is made up of 17 amino acids. Germline V CDR1 and CDR2: SGDLS, YYNGEE. Written as DNA, the CDR3 is TGTGCCAGCAGCCCGCCCCAGGGCCCCACTCCCCACACTGAAGCTTTCTTT. This gives the protein CASSPPQGPTPHTEAFF.

The chain combines TRBV9 with TRBJ2-2, with a possible D match to TRBD2 (5 bases). Germline CDR1 SGDLS, CDR2 YYNGEE. The CDR3 runs to 16 residues. V shed 1 base and J shed 2 bases, with 12 bases lying between them. CDR3 amino acids: CASSVLDFQNTGELFF. The CDR3 DNA sequence: TGTGCCAGCAGCGTACTGGACTTTCAAAACACCGGGGAGCTGTTTTTT. Full variable domain (outside the CDR3, taken from reference TRBV9 and TRBJ2-2): DSGVTQTPKHLITATGQRVTLRCSPRSGDLSVYWYQQSLDQGLQFLIQYYNGEERAKGNILERFSAQQFPDLHSELNLSSLELGDSALYFCASSVLDFQNTGELFFGEGSRLTVL.

The chain joins TRBV25-1 to TRBJ1-2; weak D call: TRBD1 (6 bases). The V and J ends lost 2 bases and 5 bases respectively, with 15 bases between them. Germline CDR1 reads MGHDK; CDR2 reads SYGVNS. The CDR3 extends over 15 amino acids. The CDR3 spells CASSEEGGTAYGYTF. CDR3 bases: TGTGCCAGCAGTGAAGAAGGGGGGACCGCTTATGGCTACACCTTC.